The T cell receptor (beta chain) described here comes from a study of beta chain features in type 1 diabetes. Notes on this clone: Its antigen is still unknown.

The whole isolated RNA underwent reverse transcription, so sequencing captured expressed TCRB transcripts. Profiling relied on immunoSEQ multiplex PCR, and the TCRdb table lists in-frame clones only, not all of them. The data show a few hundred thousand clones, with 25% to 35% seen just once and approximately 4% held by the top ten. V lost 5 bases to trimming and J lost 0 bases, with 11 bases between them. The germline V gene has CDR1 KGHSH and CDR2 LQKENI. CDR3 size: 16 residues. General study findings and limits: TCRB CDR3 length was moderately but significantly reduced in all four CD4+ subsets of Type 1 diabetes patients.

The J gene is TRBJ2-6, the V gene TRBV18, with D tentatively TRBD1 (5 bases). Sequences were obtained from central memory CD4+ T cells from blood. The receptor's source is a man between 25 and 39 years old in good health. The CDR3 spells CASSNPTGSGANVLTF. CDR3 sequence (DNA): TGTGCCAGCTCAAACCCAACAGGCTCTGGGGCCAACGTCCTGACTTTC.